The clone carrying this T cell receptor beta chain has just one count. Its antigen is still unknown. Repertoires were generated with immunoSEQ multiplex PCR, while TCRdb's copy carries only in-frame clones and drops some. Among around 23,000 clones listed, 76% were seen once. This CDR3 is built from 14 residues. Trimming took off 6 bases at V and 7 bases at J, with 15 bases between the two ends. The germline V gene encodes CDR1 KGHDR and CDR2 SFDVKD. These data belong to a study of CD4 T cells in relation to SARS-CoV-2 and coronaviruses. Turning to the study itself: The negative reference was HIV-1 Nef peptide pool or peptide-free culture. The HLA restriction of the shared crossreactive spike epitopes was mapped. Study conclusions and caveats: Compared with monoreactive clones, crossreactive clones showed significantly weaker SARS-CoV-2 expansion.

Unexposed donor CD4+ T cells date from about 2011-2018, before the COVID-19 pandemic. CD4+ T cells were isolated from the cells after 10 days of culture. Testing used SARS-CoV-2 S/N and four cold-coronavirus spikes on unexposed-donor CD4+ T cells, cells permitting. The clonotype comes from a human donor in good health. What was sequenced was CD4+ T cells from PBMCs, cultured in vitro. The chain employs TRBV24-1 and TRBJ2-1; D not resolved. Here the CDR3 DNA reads TGTGCCACCAGTCATATTTCCAGGATAAATGAGCAGTTCTTC. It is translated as CATSHISRINEQFF.